There are a few counts of the clone carrying this T cell receptor (beta chain). The source of the sample is a study of response to subunit inactivated influenza vaccine. With 5 bases clipped from V and 5 bases from J, the junction kept 5 bases outside the gene matches. This CDR3 has 14 residues. CDR1 is SGHVS, CDR2 FQNEAQ, per germline. MiXCR, run by TCRdb on the RT-PCR reads, gives a single entry per CDR3 protein. The sample records about 190,000 distinct CDR3 sequences, approximately 15% being singletons. The source material was CD8+ T cells sorted from PBMCs, sampled more than 4 days after vaccination. The clonotype originates from a middle-aged man who received an inactivated influenza vaccine. The rearrangement links TRBV7-8 to TRBJ2-7; TRBD1 aligns across 11 bases. The CDR3 DNA is TGTGCCAGCAGCGACCCGGGACAGGGGGACGAGCAGTACTTC. This sequence encodes CASSDPGQGDEQYF.